This TCR beta chain was sequenced for a study of preoperative IRX-2 immunotherapy in early breast cancer. The table came from immunoSEQ multiplex PCR; TCRdb's copy has only in-frame clones and leaves some out. The sample shows approximately 30,000 clones, 90% to 95% of them seen only once. Treatment given: preoperative locoregional IRX-2 cytokine immunotherapy. The CDR3 length is 15 residues. V lost 3 bases to trimming and J lost 7 bases; unmatched junction nucleotides: 10. Germline values: CDR1 LNHDA, CDR2 SQIVND (reference sequence). The chain is built from TRBV19 and TRBJ1-2; TRBD1 aligns across 8 bases. This receptor was obtained from a human donor with breast cancer. Collection took place from a patient treated with IRX-2 immunotherapy. CDR3 bases: TGTGCCAGTAGTATCTCGACAGGGGCTGGCGGTGGCTACACCTTC. It codes for CASSISTGAGGGYTF.